The 5 T cell receptor beta chains reported below all come from one sample, sequenced in a study of blood T cell repertoires in COVID-19. Clones were sequenced by immunoSEQ multiplex PCR, and TCRdb holds only the in-frame ones, with some missing. This table holds fewer than 200,000 clones, 80% to 95% found once. Specimen: peripheral blood. These receptor sequences come from a man aged 50 to 60 with acute or convalescent COVID-19.

This clone was observed a single time. The CDR3 sequence is CASSFSRVGETQYF. The CDR3 DNA is TGCGCCAGCAGCTTTAGCAGGGTTGGGGAGACCCAGTACTTC. This sequence joins TRBV5-1 and TRBJ2-5, with D perhaps TRBD1 (5 bases). The germline gives CDR1 SGHRS, CDR2 YFSETQ. Trimming pared 2 bases from V and 5 bases from J, leaving 13 bases between. The CDR3 is 14 amino acids.

The sample holds one count of this clone. The chain links TRBV6-6 to TRBJ1-5; D is possibly TRBD1 (6 bases). Deletions cut 6 bases from V and 1 base from J, with 10 bases between. CDR1 is MNHNY, CDR2 SVGAGI, per germline (reference sequence). The CDR3 totals 14 residues. The CDR3 spells CASSRDTSNQPQHF. The CDR3 nucleotides read TGTGCCAGCAGCCGGGACACCAGCAATCAGCCCCAGCATTTT.

As concerns this clone: Germline is not matched at one junction end, which may reflect a read error. The chain links TRBV7-9 to TRBJ2-1; D might be TRBD2 (6 bases). Germline V gene lookup returns CDR1 SEHNR and CDR2 FQNEAQ (reference sequence). The CDR3 runs 12 residues. CDR3 DNA: TGTGCCAGCACCTTATACGGGGGTGAGCAGTTCTTC. Its translation is CASTLYGGEQFF.

The V call is TRBV30, the J call TRBJ2-1; 12 nucleotides match TRBD2. J lost 10 bases, V lost 3 bases, and 4 bases had no gene match. This CDR3 region has 13 residues. Germline CDR1 reads GTSNPN; CDR2 reads SVGIG (reference sequence). CDR3: CAWSRLAGEEQFF. CDR3 nucleotide sequence: TGTGCCTGGAGCCGACTAGCGGGAGAGGAGCAGTTCTTC.

This rearrangement joins TRBV5-1 to TRBJ1-4; D gene ambiguous. Per the germline V gene, CDR1 is SGHRS and CDR2 is YFSETQ. The germline V and J ends were trimmed by 0 bases and 3 bases, with 6 bases remaining between them. This CDR3 has 14 amino acids. CDR3 sequence (DNA): TGCGCCAGCAGCTTGGACAGCCCTAATGAAAAACTGTTTTTT. Protein product: CASSLDSPNEKLFF.